The 30 T cell receptor beta chains given below trace back to one sample, sequenced in a study of molecular identifiers for immune sequencing clone quantification. TCRdb re-called the PCR reads through MiXCR, storing one row per CDR3 protein. The sample yields approximately 630,000 distinct CDR3 sequences, 25% seen once. Sequencing was carried out using naive CD8+ T cells from blood, with Jurkat cell RNA spiked in. Subset of the sample: FACS-sorted CD8+CD4-CCR7+CD45RA+ naive T cells. The receptors come from a human donor in good health. Some libraries in this study had Jurkat cell RNA spiked in.

The chain joins TRBV10-3 to TRBJ1-1; D is unresolved. Germline CDR1 ENHRY, CDR2 SYGVKD. The CDR3 contains 15 residues. Trimming cost V 1 base and J 0 bases, with 9 bases left between them. The CDR3 DNA reads as TGTGCCATCAGTGAGTTCGACACAGTGAACACTGAAGCTTTCTTT. Translated: CAISEFDTVNTEAFF.

The rearrangement joins TRBV13 to TRBJ2-5; a possible D gene is TRBD2 (7 bases). V was trimmed by 1 base and J by 1 base, leaving 16 bases between them. CDR1 PRHDT and CDR2 FYEKMQ come from the germline V gene (reference sequence). This CDR3 has 17 amino acids. The CDR3 here is CASSLAVGGGFQETQYF. The CDR3 nucleotides are TGTGCCAGCAGCTTAGCCGTGGGAGGGGGGTTCCAAGAGACCCAGTACTTC.

A note on this clonotype: With a much larger clone just one base away, this may be a read error. The rearrangement uses TRBV29-1 and TRBJ2-1, with TRBD2 matching 7 bases. V lost 4 bases to trimming and J lost 7 bases; unmatched junction nucleotides: 4. There are 12 residues in the CDR3. The germline CDR1 and CDR2 sequences are SQVTM and ANQGSEA. The CDR3 nucleotides are TGCAGCGTTGCTAGCGGCCGGAATGAGCAGTTCTTC. Residues: CSVASGRNEQFF.

This chain uses TRBV20-1 with TRBJ2-5; 13 bases match TRBD2. This CDR3 is built from 17 residues. CDR1 and CDR2 (germline): DFQATT, SNEGSKA (reference sequence). The J segment lost 2 bases and the V segment lost 0 bases, leaving 6 bases of the junction unmatched. CDR3: CSARDLSTSGGQETQYF. CDR3 sequence (DNA): TGCAGTGCTAGAGATCTTTCGACTAGCGGGGGGCAAGAGACCCAGTACTTC.

The V and J genes are TRBV27 and TRBJ2-3; 9 positions match TRBD2. Per germline, CDR1 MNHEY and CDR2 SMNVEV (reference sequence). V trimming: 0 bases; J trimming: 0 bases; junction bases outside the gene matches: 1. This CDR3 comprises 16 residues. CDR3 sequence reads: CASSLSTSGSTDTQYF. The DNA of the CDR3 is TGTGCCAGCAGTTTATCGACTAGCGGTAGCACAGATACGCAGTATTTT.

There are many counts of this clonotype. The chain combines TRBV4-3 with TRBJ1-3; D may be TRBD1 (5 bases). This CDR3 region has 15 residues. CDR1 and CDR2 (germline): LGHNA, YSLEER. Trimming cost V 4 bases and J 0 bases, with 10 bases left between them. As DNA, the CDR3 is TGCGCCAGCAGCCCAGGGCACAGCTCTGGAAACACCATATATTTT. Amino acid sequence: CASSPGHSSGNTIYF.

This clonotype has just a few counts. The V gene is TRBV14, the J gene TRBJ2-7; 8 bases are a match to TRBD1. Germline values: CDR1 SGHDN, CDR2 FVKESK. V was clipped by 3 bases and J by 5 bases; unmatched bases: 9. The CDR3 has 15 residues. The chain's CDR3 is CASSHTVTGADEQYF. The CDR3, as DNA: TGTGCCAGCAGCCATACCGTGACAGGGGCGGACGAGCAGTACTTC.

Ten or more counts support this clonotype. V usage is TRBV12-3 or TRBV12-4 and J usage is TRBJ2-4; D is perhaps TRBD2 (5 bases). V lost 4 bases and J lost 0, with 16 bases in between. This CDR3 contains 17 residues. The CDR3, as DNA: TGTGCCAGCAGTTCCTCTAGCCCCAAACTAGCCAAAAACATTCAGTACTTC. It translates to CASSSSSPKLAKNIQYF.

The rearrangement uses TRBV4-2 and TRBJ2-7, with TRBD2 matching 8 bases. The germline gives CDR1 LGHNA, CDR2 YNFKEQ. This CDR3 spans 15 amino acids. V lost 1 base to trimming and J lost 3 bases; unmatched junction nucleotides: 5. Here the CDR3 DNA reads TGTGCCAGCAGCCAAGTGGTAGCGGGACACTACGAGCAGTACTTC. It yields the protein CASSQVVAGHYEQYF.

A note on this clonotype: At one end, the junction sequence differs from germline, possibly due to a read error. V usage is TRBV7-9 and J usage is TRBJ2-3; D is possibly TRBD1 or TRBD2 (5 bases each). The germline CDR1 and CDR2 sequences are SEHNR and FQNEAQ (reference sequence). The CDR3 runs 16 residues. Here the CDR3 reads CAGSLGVSDGTDTQYF. The CDR3 DNA is TGTGCCGGCAGCTTAGGGGTTAGCGACGGCACAGATACGCAGTATTTT.

This clonotype has at least ten counts. The rearrangement links TRBV7-9 to TRBJ2-5; D is uncertain. Germline-derived CDR1 and CDR2 are SEHNR and FQNEAQ (reference sequence). Trimming cost V 3 bases and J 1 base, with 9 bases left between them. This CDR3 region has 14 residues. The CDR3 DNA reads TGTGCCAGCAGCTTCCCGGCGGTCCAAGAGACCCAGTACTTC. It codes for CASSFPAVQETQYF.

Ten or more counts support this clonotype. This chain joins TRBV29-1 and TRBJ1-1, with no clear D. V lost 7 bases, J lost 1 base, and 10 bases lay in between. Looked up from germline, CDR1 is SQVTM and CDR2 is ANQGSEA. This CDR3 is built from 12 residues. CDR3 residues: CSARHTNTEAFF. The CDR3 bases are TGCAGCGCCAGACACACGAACACTGAAGCTTTCTTT. Filled out from reference TRBV29-1 and TRBJ1-1, the complete variable domain reads SAVISQKPSRDICQRGTSLTIQCQVDSQVTMMFWYRQQPGQSLTLIATANQGSEATYESGFVIDKFPISRPNLTFSTLTVSNMSPEDSSIYLCSARHTNTEAFFGQGTRLTVV.

This clonotype has a count of ten or more. CDR3 DNA sequence: TGCGCCAGCAGCCAAGATCTTGATTCACCCCTCCACTTT. Encoded protein: CASSQDLDSPLHF. This sequence joins TRBV4-3 and TRBJ1-6; D uncertain. Between the trimmed V and J ends, which lost 0 bases and 8 bases, there was a span of 5 bases. The CDR3 consists of 13 residues. Germline CDR1 reads LGHNA; CDR2 reads YSLEER.

The J gene is TRBJ1-2, the V gene TRBV7-9, with TRBD1 matching over 7 bases. Germline V gene sequence: CDR1 SEHNR, CDR2 FQNEAQ (reference sequence). The CDR3 sequence is 15 residues long. V lost 5 bases to trimming and J lost 5 bases; unmatched junction nucleotides: 11. The CDR3 DNA reads as TGTGCCAGCAGCCCTTATGCCGGGACAGATTATGGCTACACCTTC. It translates to CASSPYAGTDYGYTF.

As for this clonotype: This may stem from a read error, because a much larger clone lies one nucleotide away. V gene TRBV4-1 combines with J gene TRBJ1-4, with unresolved D. The CDR3 has 13 residues. The germline V gene has CDR1 MGHRA and CDR2 YSYEKL. The CDR3 loop reads CASSQVGREKLSF. As DNA, the CDR3 is TGCGCCAGCAGCCAAGTGGGGAGGGAAAAACTGTCTTTT.

The chain recombines TRBV15 with TRBJ1-4; 8 nucleotides line up with TRBD1. CDR1 LNHNV and CDR2 YYDKDF come from the germline V gene (reference sequence). V shed 5 bases, J shed 7 bases, and the junction held 9 bases outside the gene matches. The length of the CDR3 is 15 residues. Here the CDR3 reads CATSGWTGPGEKLFF. CDR3 nucleotide sequence: TGTGCCACCAGCGGATGGACAGGGCCGGGTGAAAAACTGTTTTTT.

This clonotype was seen at least ten times. J is TRBJ1-2 and V is TRBV29-1, with a tentative D call TRBD1 (5 bases). V gave up 3 bases and J gave up 6 bases, with 8 bases separating them. The CDR3 extends over 11 amino acids. The germline V gene has CDR1 SQVTM and CDR2 ANQGSEA. For the CDR3, the DNA is TGCAGCGTTGACAGGGCGAATGGCTACACCTTC. It codes for CSVDRANGYTF.

In this sample, this clonotype turned up a few times. The gene calls are TRBV5-4 and TRBJ1-1; 10 bases match TRBD1. Losses at the gene ends were 6 bases for V and 1 base for J; bases not matched to a gene: 12. CDR1 SGHNT and CDR2 YYREEE come from the germline V gene (reference sequence). This CDR3 is built from 17 residues. CDR3 region: CASTQTGQGKENTEAFF. CDR3 bases: TGTGCCAGCACCCAAACGGGACAGGGGAAAGAGAACACTGAAGCTTTCTTT.

This clonotype has only a few counts. This chain connects TRBV14 to TRBJ2-5, with 7 bases fitting TRBD2. Losses at the gene ends were 4 bases for V and 5 bases for J; bases not matched to a gene: 10. This CDR3 region has 15 residues. CDR1 SGHDN and CDR2 FVKESK come from the germline V gene. The CDR3: CASSPWAREGETQYF. As DNA, the CDR3 is TGTGCCAGCAGCCCCTGGGCCAGGGAGGGTGAGACCCAGTACTTC.

The sample holds many counts of this clonotype. The chain couples TRBV10-3 to TRBJ2-7; no definite D call. Germline assignment: CDR1 ENHRY and CDR2 SYGVKD. V was pared by 0 bases and J by 5 bases, with 8 bases between. CDR3 length: 13 amino acids. The CDR3 nucleotides are TGTGCCATCAGTGAGTCCGGGCCTAACGAGCAGTACTTC. It encodes CAISESGPNEQYF.

This clonotype was counted at least ten times. The chain carries TRBV7-2 and TRBJ2-3; 9 nucleotides line up with TRBD2. The CDR3 is 15 residues long. Germline V gene lookup returns CDR1 SGHTA and CDR2 FQGNSA. V was pared by 3 bases and J by 5 bases, with 6 bases of the junction left unmatched. For the CDR3, the DNA is TGTGCCAGCAGCTTCAGCGGGGGGCTGGGAGATACGCAGTATTTT. It translates to CASSFSGGLGDTQYF.

This sequence joins TRBV27 and TRBJ2-1, with 10 bases identical to TRBD2. The CDR3 extends over 18 amino acids. Per germline, CDR1 MNHEY and CDR2 SMNVEV (reference sequence). Trimming took 2 bases from V and 0 from J; bases not matched to a gene: 7. CDR3 region: CASSLVLAGLSSYNEQFF. CDR3 nucleotides: TGTGCCAGCAGTTTAGTACTAGCGGGATTAAGCTCCTACAATGAGCAGTTCTTC.

Notes on this clonotype: Being one base from a much bigger clone, this may be a read error. The V gene is TRBV7-9, the J gene TRBJ2-5; TRBD1 matches 8 bases. This CDR3 spans 14 amino acids. With 5 bases clipped from V and 4 bases from J, the junction kept 6 bases outside the gene matches. Germline V gene lookup returns CDR1 SEHNR and CDR2 FQNEAQ (reference sequence). CDR3 amino acids: CASSPDRAGETQYF. The DNA of the CDR3 is TGTGCCAGCAGCCCGGACAGGGCGGGAGAGACCCAGTACTTC.

This chain joins TRBV27 and TRBJ2-2; D not certain. The CDR3 has 15 amino acids. The germline gives CDR1 MNHEY, CDR2 SMNVEV (reference sequence). The germline V and J ends were trimmed by 3 bases and 0 bases, with 8 bases remaining between them. CDR3 region: CASSFVIANTGELFF. CDR3 in DNA: TGTGCCAGCAGTTTTGTAATCGCGAACACCGGGGAGCTGTTTTTT.

This clonotype has more than one count but fewer than ten. A single base separates this from a much larger clone, so it may be a read error. The rearrangement links TRBV7-9 to TRBJ2-7; 7 bases line up with TRBD1. Per germline, CDR1 SEHNR and CDR2 FQNEAQ (reference sequence). This CDR3 is 13 amino acids long. The trim removed 5 bases at V and 3 bases at J, leaving 4 bases unmatched. The CDR3 reads CASSRRDSYEQYF. The DNA for the CDR3 is TGTGCCAGCAGCCGCCGGGACAGCTACGAGCAGTACTTC. The full variable domain, with the rest looked up from reference TRBV7-9 and TRBJ2-7, is DTGVSQNPRHKITKRGQNVTFRCDPISEHNRLYWYRQTLGQGPEFLTYFQNEAQLEKSRLLSDRFSAERPKGSFSTLEIQRTEQGDSAMYLCASSRRDSYEQYFGPGTRLTVT.

Note on this clonotype: Possible read error: a much larger clone is one base away. The J gene is TRBJ2-3, the V gene TRBV7-9; TRBD2 aligns across 8 bases. The length of the CDR3 is 14 residues. Germline CDR1 and CDR2: SEHNR and FQNEAQ (reference sequence). As DNA, the CDR3 is TGTGCCAGCGGCTTAGCGGGAAGCTCAGATACGCAGTATTTT. Residues: CASGLAGSSDTQYF.

This clonotype was seen ten or more times. This chain connects TRBV6-5 to TRBJ2-3, with TRBD2 matching 7 bases. This CDR3 is built from 13 residues. V lost 11 bases, J lost 6 bases, and 11 bases stayed unmatched. Germline assignment: CDR1 MNHEY and CDR2 SVGAGI. The CDR3 loop is CACGAGAVDTQYF. CDR3 bases: TGTGCCTGCGGCGCGGGAGCAGTGGATACGCAGTATTTT.

This clonotype was counted between two and nine times. V usage is TRBV7-6 and J usage is TRBJ2-3; the D gene is possibly TRBD2 (6 bases). In germline, CDR1 is SGHVS, CDR2 FNYEAQ. The CDR3 spans 14 residues. Trimming took 6 bases from V and 3 from J, leaving 13 bases between them. CDR3 sequence (DNA): TGTGCCAGCAGTAATAGGGGAGGAACAGATACGCAGTATTTT. It translates to CASSNRGGTDTQYF. Based on the CDR3 plus reference TRBV7-6 and TRBJ2-3, the full variable domain is GAGVSQSPRYKVTKRGQDVALRCDPISGHVSLYWYRQALGQGPEFLTYFNYEAQQDKSGLPNDRFSAERPEGSISTLTIQRTEQRDSAMYRCASSNRGGTDTQYFGPGTRLTVL.

This clonotype was detected ten times or more. The genes are TRBV7-9 and TRBJ1-5, with D maybe TRBD1 (5 bases). Trimming removed 4 bases from V and 0 bases from J, with 10 bases in between. The CDR3 loop spans 15 amino acids. The V gene's germline CDR1 is SEHNR and CDR2 FQNEAQ (reference sequence). CDR3 sequence: CASSSDIDSNQPQHF. CDR3 DNA sequence: TGTGCCAGCAGCTCGGACATAGATAGCAATCAGCCCCAGCATTTT.

This sequence joins TRBV7-6 and TRBJ2-1; no definite D call. CDR1 and CDR2 (germline): SGHVS, FNYEAQ. The CDR3 totals 13 residues. Trimming removed 3 bases from V and 5 bases from J, with 8 bases in between. In DNA, the CDR3 is TGTGCCAGCAGCTTTTCCCCCAACAATGAGCAGTTCTTC. Protein: CASSFSPNNEQFF.